Below, 22 T cell receptor beta chains from the same sample are listed, as sequenced in a study of radiation and T cells in renal cell carcinoma. Measured with immunoSEQ multiplex PCR; TCRdb has only the in-frame clones, and not every one. The profile shows about 160,000 clones, 88% of them singletons. Time point denoted: baseline pretreatment blood. The treatment here: 15 Gy SBRT to primary tumor, nephrectomy 4 weeks later. Sequenced material: blood, taken from a patient whose treatment included radiotherapy and nephrectomy. These receptors came from a woman aged 65 to 85 with renal cell carcinoma.

The CDR3 DNA follows: TGTGCCTGGAGCACCGGTGTTGCAGATACGCAGTATTTT. It yields the protein CAWSTGVADTQYF. This sequence joins TRBV30 and TRBJ2-3; D gene unclear. CDR1 is GTSNPN, CDR2 SVGIG, per germline (reference sequence). Trimming pared 3 bases from V and 4 bases from J, leaving 11 bases between. This CDR3 comprises 13 residues. Looking up the rest from reference TRBV30 and TRBJ2-3 gives the full variable domain: SQTIHQWPATLVQPVGSPLSLECTVEGTSNPNLYWYRQAAGRGLQLLFYSVGIGQISSEVPQNLSASRPQDRQFILSSKKLLLSDSGFYLCAWSTGVADTQYFGPGTRLTVL.

The J gene is TRBJ2-1, the V gene TRBV28; 9 positions agree with TRBD2. The CDR3 covers 15 residues. The J segment lost 5 bases and the V segment lost 4 bases, leaving 6 bases of the junction unmatched. CDR1 is MDHEN, CDR2 SYDVKM, per germline. In DNA, the CDR3 is TGTGCCAGCAGTTCAAGCGGGGGGCGCCACAATGAGCAGTTCTTC. Amino acids: CASSSSGGRHNEQFF.

The chain recombines TRBV7-9 with TRBJ2-7; 15 bases match TRBD2. Trimming removed 5 bases from V and 0 bases from J; junction bases left unmatched: 8. The CDR3 sequence is 18 residues long. CDR1 SEHNR and CDR2 FQNEAQ come from the germline V gene (reference sequence). CDR3: CASSQTGTSGGTSYEQYF. The CDR3 DNA reads TGTGCCAGCAGCCAGACCGGGACTAGCGGGGGGACCTCCTACGAGCAGTACTTC.

The genes are TRBV5-1 and TRBJ1-6; a weak D match, TRBD1 (5 bases). The CDR3 length is 16 residues. CDR1 SGHRS and CDR2 YFSETQ come from the germline V gene. Trimming removed 0 bases from V and 2 bases from J, with 9 bases in between. The CDR3 coding sequence is TGCGCCAGCAGCTTGGAACAGGTCCCCTATAATTCACCCCTCCACTTT. Translation gives CASSLEQVPYNSPLHF.

The gene calls are TRBV19 and TRBJ2-1; possible D gene TRBD2, 6 bases. With 6 bases removed from V and 2 bases from J, the gap between germline ends came to 14 bases. The CDR3 extends over 15 amino acids. Germline CDR1 LNHDA, CDR2 SQIVND (reference sequence). This CDR3 reads CASSESGHTYNEQFF. In DNA, the CDR3 is TGTGCCAGTAGCGAGAGCGGGCATACCTACAATGAGCAGTTCTTC.

To note about this clone: This sample also contains other DNA sequences that code for the same CDR3. The chain combines TRBV11-2 with TRBJ2-5, with TRBD2 matching 8 bases. The CDR3 is made up of 15 amino acids. Trimming removed 3 bases from V and 1 base from J; junction bases left unmatched: 4. Per the germline V gene, CDR1 is SGHAT and CDR2 is FQNNGV. The CDR3 DNA follows: TGTGCCAGCAGCTTGCTAGCGGGTTCCCAAGAGACCCAGTACTTC. Its protein product is CASSLLAGSQETQYF.

The rearrangement links TRBV5-1 to TRBJ2-1, with D perhaps matching TRBD2 (7 bases). V lost 2 bases and J 0 bases, leaving 15 bases between the germline ends. The CDR3 is 17 amino acids. The germline V gene has CDR1 SGHRS and CDR2 YFSETQ. DNA of the CDR3: TGCGCCAGCAGCTTTCCCGGCGGGGGCGGCTCCTACAATGAGCAGTTCTTC. It encodes CASSFPGGGGSYNEQFF.

This clone was counted a few times. The chain joins TRBV9 to TRBJ1-1, with a possible D match to TRBD1 (5 bases). CDR1 and CDR2 from the germline V gene are SGDLS and YYNGEE. Trimming pared 3 bases from V and 5 bases from J, leaving 11 bases between. CDR3 length: 13 residues. CDR3 loop: CASSGPGYTEAFF. The DNA for the CDR3 is TGTGCCAGCAGCGGACCAGGGTATACTGAAGCTTTCTTT.

The V gene is TRBV9, the J gene TRBJ2-1; D may correspond to TRBD1 or TRBD2 (5 bases each). Trimming removed 4 bases at V and 7 bases at J, with 18 bases between. Germline-derived CDR1 and CDR2 are SGDLS and YYNGEE. The CDR3 is 15 residues long. CDR3: CASSPRDGLYNEQFF. The CDR3 DNA is TGTGCCAGCAGCCCCCGGGACGGGCTCTATAATGAGCAGTTCTTC.

This clone was observed a few times. The rearrangement uses TRBV9 and TRBJ2-7, with TRBD1 matching 11 bases. Germline V gene sequence: CDR1 SGDLS, CDR2 YYNGEE. The junction had 5 bases not matched to a gene; V was cut back by 3 bases and J by 3 bases. The CDR3 totals 15 residues. CDR3 nucleotide sequence: TGTGCCAGCAGCGCGGCGGGACAGGGGGACTACGAGCAGTACTTC. Residues: CASSAAGQGDYEQYF. The full variable domain, its missing parts supplied by reference TRBV9 and TRBJ2-7, is DSGVTQTPKHLITATGQRVTLRCSPRSGDLSVYWYQQSLDQGLQFLIQYYNGEERAKGNILERFSAQQFPDLHSELNLSSLELGDSALYFCASSAAGQGDYEQYFGPGTRLTVT.

This clone has only one observation. The rearrangement links TRBV7-2 to TRBJ2-1; 10 bases agree with TRBD2. This CDR3 spans 15 amino acids. The germline V gene has CDR1 SGHTA and CDR2 FQGNSA. With 2 bases clipped from V and 4 bases from J, the junction kept 2 bases outside the gene matches. The CDR3: CASSLQRGGYNEQFF. In nucleotides, the CDR3 is TGTGCCAGCAGCTTACAGCGGGGGGGATACAATGAGCAGTTCTTC.

The rearrangement links TRBV5-1 to TRBJ2-7, with a possible D match to TRBD2 (5 bases). V was clipped by 4 bases and J by 3 bases, with 17 bases between them. Germline CDR1 and CDR2: SGHRS and YFSETQ. There are 15 residues in the CDR3. CDR3 sequence (DNA): TGCGCCAGCAGCAAAGGACCGGAGGACGTCTACGAGCAGTACTTC. Protein sequence: CASSKGPEDVYEQYF. Using reference TRBV5-1 and TRBJ2-7 for the parts outside the CDR3, the full variable domain is KAGVTQTPRYLIKTRGQQVTLSCSPISGHRSVSWYQQTPGQGLQFLFEYFSETQRNKGNFPGRFSGRQFSNSRSEMNVSTLELGDSALYLCASSKGPEDVYEQYFGPGTRLTVT.

The CDR3 loop reads CASSGGQGVSGANVLTF. CDR3 nucleotides: TGTGCCAGCAGCGGGGGACAGGGGGTCTCTGGGGCCAACGTCCTGACTTTC. V usage is TRBV9 and J usage is TRBJ2-6, with 11 bases identical to TRBD1. With 3 bases clipped from V and 0 bases from J, the junction kept 2 bases outside the gene matches. The CDR3 runs 17 residues. Per germline, CDR1 SGDLS and CDR2 YYNGEE.

This chain links TRBV7-2 with TRBJ2-3, with a possible D match to TRBD2 (7 bases). CDR1 is SGHTA and CDR2 is FQGNSA in the germline V gene. V was pared by 1 base and J by 3 bases, with 11 bases between. The CDR3 spans 15 residues. The CDR3 protein is CASSLGRGATDTQYF. Here the CDR3 DNA reads TGTGCCAGCAGCTTAGGACGGGGGGCAACAGATACGCAGTATTTT.

The V and J genes are TRBV18 and TRBJ1-2; D call uncertain. This CDR3 has 13 amino acids. V was cut by 0 bases and J by 1 base, with 3 bases left in between. The germline gives CDR1 KGHSH, CDR2 LQKENI. The CDR3 loop is CASSPPVNYGYTF. In nucleotides, the CDR3 is TGTGCCAGCTCACCACCGGTTAACTATGGCTACACCTTC.

The chain combines TRBV7-3 with TRBJ2-7; 8 bases align to TRBD1. Germline V gives CDR1 SGHTA, CDR2 FQGTGA. V lost 1 base to trimming and J lost 6 bases; unmatched junction nucleotides: 2. The CDR3 length is 13 residues. The DNA for the CDR3 is TGTGCCAGCAGCTTAAACAGGGGGAGCGAGCAGTACTTC. It translates to CASSLNRGSEQYF.

This clone was detected a few times. V and J are TRBV30 and TRBJ1-5, with 9 nucleotides matching TRBD1. The CDR3 covers 13 residues. Germline CDR1 GTSNPN, CDR2 SVGIG (reference sequence). Trimming cost V 4 bases and J 7 bases; bases outside gene matches: 5. For the CDR3, the DNA is TGTGCCTGGACCAAGGGACAGGGACAGCCCCAGCATTTT. As protein: CAWTKGQGQPQHF.

The rearrangement links TRBV19 to TRBJ1-5, with TRBD1 identical over 9 bases. The V segment lost 9 bases and the J segment 3 bases; nucleotides outside the gene matches: 6. This CDR3 contains 14 residues. CDR1 is LNHDA and CDR2 is SQIVND in the germline V gene (reference sequence). The CDR3 spells CASSGTGNNQPQHF. CDR3 nucleotides: TGTGCCAGCTCGGGGACAGGGAACAATCAGCCCCAGCATTTT.

The V gene is TRBV10-2, the J gene TRBJ1-1; D is ambiguous. Germline loops: CDR1 WSHSY, CDR2 SAAADI. The CDR3 covers 11 residues. V lost 3 bases and J lost 2, with 1 base in between. The CDR3: CASSDNTEAFF. Here the CDR3 DNA reads TGCGCCAGCAGTGATAACACTGAAGCTTTCTTT.

The V call is TRBV2, the J call TRBJ2-1, with 11 bases aligning to TRBD1. V trimming: 6 bases; J trimming: 7 bases; junction bases outside the gene matches: 5. Germline V gene sequence: CDR1 SNHLY, CDR2 FYNNEI. The CDR3 length is 14 residues. The CDR3 spells CASRFRDRGNEQFF. CDR3 bases: TGTGCCAGCAGATTCCGGGACAGGGGGAATGAGCAGTTCTTC.

Only one count was recorded for this clone. The J gene is TRBJ1-6, the V gene TRBV7-3; D not resolved. Germline V gene lookup returns CDR1 SGHTA and CDR2 FQGTGA. The CDR3 is 14 residues long. Trimming shortened V by 5 bases and J by 9 bases, and 14 bases separated the two germline ends. The CDR3 DNA reads TGTGCCAGCAGCCAAGGTGGAACCGGTTCACCCCTCCACTTT. It encodes CASSQGGTGSPLHF.

This chain links TRBV4-3 with TRBJ1-1, with a weak D call TRBD1 (5 bases). In germline, CDR1 is LGHNA, CDR2 YSLEER. CDR3 length equals 16 residues. Trimming removed 1 base at V and 4 bases at J, with 16 bases between. In DNA form, the CDR3 reads TGCGCCAGCAGCCAAGGTTTAGGACATTCTAGCACTGAAGCTTTCTTT. It codes for CASSQGLGHSSTEAFF.